Reported below is one T cell receptor beta chain. The antigen remains undetermined. Each CDR3 protein is one row after TCRdb ran MiXCR on the RT-PCR reads. The repertoire holds 450,000 to 600,000 distinct CDR3 sequences, under 8.5% seen once, with about 12% in the top ten. The length of the CDR3 is 16 residues. Germline lookup yields CDR1 LNHDA and CDR2 SQIVND (reference sequence). V shed 6 bases and J 0 bases; nucleotides not matched to a gene: 7. This specimen belongs to a study of response to subunit inactivated influenza vaccine. Whole-study results and caveats: The study's authors posited that every seasonal influenza vaccination enlists few new T cells.

The origin of this receptor is a man between 50 and 70 years old who received an inactivated influenza vaccine. The chain couples TRBV19 to TRBJ2-1; 8 nucleotides match TRBD1. The sequenced sample was PBMCs from blood, obtained less than 30 months after vaccination. This chain's CDR3 is CASRSTGEISYNEQFF. The CDR3 DNA reads as TGTGCCAGTAGATCGACAGGGGAAATCTCCTACAATGAGCAGTTCTTC.